This T cell receptor (beta chain) was captured by sequencing in a study of T cell clones after liver transplantation. TCRdb keeps only in-frame clones here, not all; method: immunoSEQ multiplex PCR. The profile shows tens of thousands of clones, nearly 95% of them singletons. The germline gives CDR1 SGHNT, CDR2 YYREEE (reference sequence). Trimming left V 4 bases short and J 0 bases short, with 7 bases between. The CDR3 consists of 13 residues. The sample in question was CD4+ T cells from blood, obtained approximately 27 months after liver transplant. The chain carries TRBV5-4 and TRBJ2-5, with D possibly called TRBD1 or TRBD2 (5 bases each). The clonotype originates from a human patient who received a liver transplant. Some T cells may be the graft donor's. The CDR3: CASSGTDQETQYF. The CDR3 coding sequence is TGTGCCAGCAGCGGGACGGACCAAGAGACCCAGTACTTC.